This entry concerns a single T cell receptor (beta chain). This sample was taken from a study of T cell changes during pregnancy in multiple sclerosis. The ends were cut back, 6 bases at V and 5 bases at J, with 11 bases in the middle. CDR1 MNHNY and CDR2 SVGAGI come from the germline V gene (reference sequence). The CDR3 consists of 13 residues. TCRdb's copy holds only in-frame clones and misses some; the assay was immunoSEQ multiplex PCR. The sample holds around 51,000 clones; roughly 92% are singletons and the top ten take about 0.56%. The TCR was taken from a female donor with multiple sclerosis, enrolled in a pregnancy study. This chain uses TRBV6-6 with TRBJ1-5; D is ambiguous. The sequencing used CD4+ T cells from peripheral blood mononuclear cells, collected in the second trimester of pregnancy. Here the CDR3 reads CASSRDGYQPQHF. The CDR3 DNA follows: TGTGCCAGCAGCCGGGATGGGTATCAGCCCCAGCATTTT.